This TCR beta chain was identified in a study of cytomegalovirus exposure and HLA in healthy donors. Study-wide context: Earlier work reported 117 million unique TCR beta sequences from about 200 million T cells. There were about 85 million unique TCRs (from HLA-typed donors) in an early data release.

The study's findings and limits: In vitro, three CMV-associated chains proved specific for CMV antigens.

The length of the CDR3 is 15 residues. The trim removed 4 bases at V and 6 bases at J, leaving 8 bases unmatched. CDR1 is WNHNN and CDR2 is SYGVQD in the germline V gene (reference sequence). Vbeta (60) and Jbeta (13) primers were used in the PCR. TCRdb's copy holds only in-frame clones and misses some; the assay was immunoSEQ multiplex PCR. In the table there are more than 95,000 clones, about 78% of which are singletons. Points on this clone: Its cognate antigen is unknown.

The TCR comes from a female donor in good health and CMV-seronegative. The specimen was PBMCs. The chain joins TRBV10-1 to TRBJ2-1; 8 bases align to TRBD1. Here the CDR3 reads CASSARTGSRNEQFF. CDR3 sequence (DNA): TGCGCCAGCAGTGCGCGGACAGGGTCCCGCAATGAGCAGTTCTTC.